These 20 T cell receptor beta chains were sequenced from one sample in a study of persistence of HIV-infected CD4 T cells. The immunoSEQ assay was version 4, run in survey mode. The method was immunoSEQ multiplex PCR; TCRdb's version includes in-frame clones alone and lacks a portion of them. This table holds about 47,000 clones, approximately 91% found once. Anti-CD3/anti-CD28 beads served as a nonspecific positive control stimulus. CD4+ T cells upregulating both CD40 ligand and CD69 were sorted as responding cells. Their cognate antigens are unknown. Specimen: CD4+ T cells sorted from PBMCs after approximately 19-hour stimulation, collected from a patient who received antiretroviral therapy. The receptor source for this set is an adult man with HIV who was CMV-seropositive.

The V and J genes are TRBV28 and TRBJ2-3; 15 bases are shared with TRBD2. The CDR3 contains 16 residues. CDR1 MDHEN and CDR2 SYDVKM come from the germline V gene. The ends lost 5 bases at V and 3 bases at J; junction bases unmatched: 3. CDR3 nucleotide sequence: TGTGCCAGCAGTGGGACTAGCGGGGGGCCAACAGATACGCAGTATTTT. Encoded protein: CASSGTSGGPTDTQYF.

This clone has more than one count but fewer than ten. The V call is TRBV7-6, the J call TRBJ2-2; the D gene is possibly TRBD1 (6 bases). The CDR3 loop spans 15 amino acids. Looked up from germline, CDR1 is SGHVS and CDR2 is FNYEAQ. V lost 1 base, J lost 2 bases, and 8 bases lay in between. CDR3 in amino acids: CASSLGQANTGELFF. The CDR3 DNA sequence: TGTGCCAGCAGCTTAGGACAGGCCAACACCGGGGAGCTGTTTTTT.

The CDR3 protein is CASSSPRGGPYNEQFF. The CDR3 nucleotides read TGCGCCAGCAGCTCCCCCCGCGGGGGCCCTTACAATGAGCAGTTCTTC. V gene TRBV5-1 combines with J gene TRBJ2-1; the D gene is possibly TRBD2 (7 bases). CDR1 SGHRS and CDR2 YFSETQ come from the germline V gene. V was trimmed by 3 bases and J by 4 bases, leaving 17 bases between them. This CDR3 comprises 16 residues. Looking up the rest from reference TRBV5-1 and TRBJ2-1 gives the full variable domain: KAGVTQTPRYLIKTRGQQVTLSCSPISGHRSVSWYQQTPGQGLQFLFEYFSETQRNKGNFPGRFSGRQFSNSRSEMNVSTLELGDSALYLCASSSPRGGPYNEQFFGPGTRLTVL.

The CDR3 region is CASSRGRGETQYF. Written as DNA, the CDR3 is TGTGCCAGTAGTAGGGGAAGAGGGGAGACCCAGTACTTC. The gene calls are TRBV19 and TRBJ2-5; perhaps TRBD2 as D (5 bases). The CDR3 totals 13 residues. Per the germline V gene, CDR1 is LNHDA and CDR2 is SQIVND (reference sequence). With 4 bases removed from V and 5 bases from J, the gap between germline ends came to 11 bases.

The DNA of the CDR3 is TGTGCTAGCAAGACAGGGAATACAGACCCCACTCGGAATGAGCAGTTCTTC. Translated, it gives CASKTGNTDPTRNEQFF. V is TRBV12-5 and J is TRBJ2-1; TRBD1 agrees at 7 bases. Germline CDR1 LGHNT, CDR2 FRNRAP. The CDR3 length is 17 residues. V shed 9 bases, J shed 7 bases, and the junction held 21 bases outside the gene matches.

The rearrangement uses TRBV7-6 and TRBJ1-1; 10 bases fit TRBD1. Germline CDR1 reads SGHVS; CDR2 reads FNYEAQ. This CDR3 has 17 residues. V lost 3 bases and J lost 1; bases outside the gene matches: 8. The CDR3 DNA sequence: TGTGCCAGCAGCTTGAATCCCGGGACAGGGGCGAACACTGAAGCTTTCTTT. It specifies CASSLNPGTGANTEAFF.

Here the CDR3 reads CASSYERRVGYF. The DNA for the CDR3 is TGTGCCAGCAGTTACGAACGCCGGGTGGGCTACTTC. The V gene is TRBV12-3 or TRBV12-4, the J gene TRBJ2-7; D gene ambiguous. V shed 4 bases and J shed 13 bases, with 17 bases lying between them. The CDR3 consists of 12 residues.

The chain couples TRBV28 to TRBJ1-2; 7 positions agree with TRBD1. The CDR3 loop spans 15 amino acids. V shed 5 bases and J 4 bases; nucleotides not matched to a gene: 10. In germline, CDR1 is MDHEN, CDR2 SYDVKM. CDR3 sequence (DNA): TGTGCCAGCAGTCCTCCGGACAGGTCCGGCTATGGCTACACCTTC. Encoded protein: CASSPPDRSGYGYTF.

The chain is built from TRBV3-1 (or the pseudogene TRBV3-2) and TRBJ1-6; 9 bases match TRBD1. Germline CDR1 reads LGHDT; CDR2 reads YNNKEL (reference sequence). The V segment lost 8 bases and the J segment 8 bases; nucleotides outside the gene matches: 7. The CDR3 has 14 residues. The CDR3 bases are TGTGCCAGCCTCGGGAGGGACAGGGATTCACCCCTCCACTTT. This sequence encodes CASLGRDRDSPLHF.

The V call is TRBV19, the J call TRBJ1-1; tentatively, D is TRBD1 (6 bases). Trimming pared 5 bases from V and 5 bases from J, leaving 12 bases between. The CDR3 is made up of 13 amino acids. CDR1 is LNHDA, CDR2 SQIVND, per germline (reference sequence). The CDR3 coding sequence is TGTGCCAGTAGTGCAACAGGGCAGACTGAAGCTTTCTTT. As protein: CASSATGQTEAFF.

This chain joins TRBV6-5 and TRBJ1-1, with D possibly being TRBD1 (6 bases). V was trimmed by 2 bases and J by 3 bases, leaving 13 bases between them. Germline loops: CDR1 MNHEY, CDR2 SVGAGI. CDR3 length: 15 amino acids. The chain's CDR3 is CASSYGGAPDTEAFF. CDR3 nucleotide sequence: TGTGCCAGCAGTTACGGGGGGGCGCCGGACACTGAAGCTTTCTTT.

CDR3 sequence (DNA): TGTGCCAGTAGTATACTCGGACTAGCGGGGGGGAGCTCCTACAATGAGCAGTTCTTC. Amino acids: CASSILGLAGGSSYNEQFF. The rearrangement joins TRBV19 to TRBJ2-1; TRBD2 matches at 15 bases. There are 19 residues in the CDR3. The V gene end was trimmed by 2 bases and the J gene end by 0 bases; junction bases not matched to a gene: 5. Germline-derived CDR1 and CDR2 are LNHDA and SQIVND (reference sequence).

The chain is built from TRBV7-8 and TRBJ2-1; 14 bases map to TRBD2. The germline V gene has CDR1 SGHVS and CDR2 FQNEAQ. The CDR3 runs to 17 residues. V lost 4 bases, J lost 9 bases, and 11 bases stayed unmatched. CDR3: CASSYLPPTSGGGEQFF. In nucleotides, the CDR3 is TGTGCCAGCAGCTACCTGCCTCCGACTAGCGGGGGGGGTGAGCAGTTCTTC.

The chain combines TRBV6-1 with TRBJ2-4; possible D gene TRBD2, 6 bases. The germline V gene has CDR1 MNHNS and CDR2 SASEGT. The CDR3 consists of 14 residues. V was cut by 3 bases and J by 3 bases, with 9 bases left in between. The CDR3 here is CASSDQEGKNIQYF. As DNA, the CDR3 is TGTGCCAGCAGTGATCAGGAGGGCAAAAACATTCAGTACTTC.

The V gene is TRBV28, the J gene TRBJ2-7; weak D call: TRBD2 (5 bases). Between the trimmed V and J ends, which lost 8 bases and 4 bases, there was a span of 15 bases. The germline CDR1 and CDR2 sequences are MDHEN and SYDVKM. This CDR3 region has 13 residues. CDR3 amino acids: CASFRGPPYEQYF. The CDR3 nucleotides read TGTGCCAGCTTCAGAGGGCCACCTTACGAGCAGTACTTC. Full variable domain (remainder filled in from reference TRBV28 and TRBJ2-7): DVKVTQSSRYLVKRTGEKVFLECVQDMDHENMFWYRQDPGLGLRLIYFSYDVKMKEKGDIPEGYSVSREKKERFSLILESASTNQTSMYLCASFRGPPYEQYFGPGTRLTVT.

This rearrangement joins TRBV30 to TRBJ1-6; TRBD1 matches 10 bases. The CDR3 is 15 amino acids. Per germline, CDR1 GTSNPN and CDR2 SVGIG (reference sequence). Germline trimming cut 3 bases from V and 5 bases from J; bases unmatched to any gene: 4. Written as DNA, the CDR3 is TGTGCCTGGAGCACGGACAGGGGGGATAATTCACCCCTCCACTTT. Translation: CAWSTDRGDNSPLHF. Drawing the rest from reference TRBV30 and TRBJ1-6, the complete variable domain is SQTIHQWPATLVQPVGSPLSLECTVEGTSNPNLYWYRQAAGRGLQLLFYSVGIGQISSEVPQNLSASRPQDRQFILSSKKLLLSDSGFYLCAWSTDRGDNSPLHFGNGTRLTVT.

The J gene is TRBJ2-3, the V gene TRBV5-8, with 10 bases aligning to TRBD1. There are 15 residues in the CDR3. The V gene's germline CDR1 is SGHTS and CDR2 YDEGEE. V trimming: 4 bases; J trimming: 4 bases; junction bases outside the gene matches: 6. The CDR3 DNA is TGTGCCAGCAGCACCGGGACAGGGGTTGCAGATACGCAGTATTTT. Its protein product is CASSTGTGVADTQYF.

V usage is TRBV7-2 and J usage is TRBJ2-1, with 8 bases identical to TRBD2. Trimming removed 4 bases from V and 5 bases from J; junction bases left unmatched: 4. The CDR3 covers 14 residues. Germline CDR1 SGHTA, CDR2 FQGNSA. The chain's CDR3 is CASSYRGGDNEQFF. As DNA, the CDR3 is TGTGCCAGCAGCTACCGGGGGGGGGACAATGAGCAGTTCTTC.

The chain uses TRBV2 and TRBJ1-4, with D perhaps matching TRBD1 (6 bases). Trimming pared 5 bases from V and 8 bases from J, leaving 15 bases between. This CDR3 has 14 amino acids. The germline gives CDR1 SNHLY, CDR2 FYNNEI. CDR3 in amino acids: CASSKQGFKEKLFF. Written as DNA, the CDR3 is TGTGCCAGCAGTAAACAGGGCTTTAAGGAAAAACTGTTTTTT.

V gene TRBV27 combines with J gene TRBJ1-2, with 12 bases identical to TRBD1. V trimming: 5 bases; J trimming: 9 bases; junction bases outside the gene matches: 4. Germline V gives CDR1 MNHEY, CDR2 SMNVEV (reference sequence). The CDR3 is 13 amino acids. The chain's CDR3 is CASSLGQGASYTF. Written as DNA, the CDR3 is TGTGCCAGCAGTCTGGGACAGGGGGCTAGCTACACCTTC.